This T cell receptor beta chain emerged from a study of T cells in Graves' hyperthyroidism and ophthalmopathy. RNA transcripts provided the source from which TCR beta CDR3 regions were amplified. An initial round of RT-PCR targeting the TCR CDR3 relied on the HTBI primer set. TCRdb called the multiplex PCR reads again in MiXCR, with one record for every CDR3 protein. The sample includes 370,000 or so distinct CDR3 sequences, 15% to 18% seen only once; the top ten take about 30%. Overall study results and limits: Separating ophthalmopathy from stable hyperthyroidism was achieved by a 13 V-J model.

From germline, CDR1 is SEHNR and CDR2 FQNEAQ (reference sequence). The CDR3 spans 14 residues. V dropped 1 base and J dropped 6 bases, with 13 bases sitting between them. Details on this clonotype: Its antigen is not known. A much larger clone lies one base from this, so it may be a read error.

The chain carries TRBV7-9 and TRBJ2-7, with D hard to call. Sequenced material: blood. The receptor's source is a woman aged 18-29 years with Graves' hyperthyroidism that later progressed to Graves' ophthalmopathy. For the CDR3, the DNA is TGTGCCAGCAGCTTAGATACCTCTATCCCCGAGCAGTACTTC. This encodes CASSLDTSIPEQYF.